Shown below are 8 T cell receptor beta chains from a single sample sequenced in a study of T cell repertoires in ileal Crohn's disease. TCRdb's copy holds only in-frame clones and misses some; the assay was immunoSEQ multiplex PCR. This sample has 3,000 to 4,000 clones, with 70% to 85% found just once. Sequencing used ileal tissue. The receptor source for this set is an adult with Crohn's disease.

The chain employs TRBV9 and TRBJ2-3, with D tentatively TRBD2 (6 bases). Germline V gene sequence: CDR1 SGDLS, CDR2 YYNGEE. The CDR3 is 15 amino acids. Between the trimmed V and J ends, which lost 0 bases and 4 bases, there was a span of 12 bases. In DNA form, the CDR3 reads TGTGCCAGCAGCGTAGGGATGACTAGTTCAGATACGCAGTATTTT. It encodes CASSVGMTSSDTQYF.

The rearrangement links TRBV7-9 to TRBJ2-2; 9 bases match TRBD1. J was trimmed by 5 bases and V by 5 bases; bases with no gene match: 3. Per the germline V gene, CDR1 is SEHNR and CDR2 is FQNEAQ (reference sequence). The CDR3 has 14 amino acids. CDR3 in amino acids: CASSPGTGTGELFF. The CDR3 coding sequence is TGTGCCAGCAGCCCCGGGACAGGGACCGGGGAGCTGTTTTTT. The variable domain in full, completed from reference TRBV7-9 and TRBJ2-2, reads DTGVSQNPRHKITKRGQNVTFRCDPISEHNRLYWYRQTLGQGPEFLTYFQNEAQLEKSRLLSDRFSAERPKGSFSTLEIQRTEQGDSAMYLCASSPGTGTGELFFGEGSRLTVL.

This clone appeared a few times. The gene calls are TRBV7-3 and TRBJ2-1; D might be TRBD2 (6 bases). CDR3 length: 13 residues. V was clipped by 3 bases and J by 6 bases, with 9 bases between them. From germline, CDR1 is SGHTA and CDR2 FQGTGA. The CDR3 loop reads CASSFGRGNEQFF. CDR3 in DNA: TGTGCCAGCAGCTTCGGGAGAGGCAATGAGCAGTTCTTC.

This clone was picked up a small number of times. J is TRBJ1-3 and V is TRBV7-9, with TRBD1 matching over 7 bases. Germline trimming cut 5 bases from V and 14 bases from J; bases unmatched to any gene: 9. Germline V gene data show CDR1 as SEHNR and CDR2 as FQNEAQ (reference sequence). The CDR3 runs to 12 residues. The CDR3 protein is CASSTRQGVVYF. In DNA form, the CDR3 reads TGTGCCAGCAGCACCCGACAGGGAGTAGTATATTTT.

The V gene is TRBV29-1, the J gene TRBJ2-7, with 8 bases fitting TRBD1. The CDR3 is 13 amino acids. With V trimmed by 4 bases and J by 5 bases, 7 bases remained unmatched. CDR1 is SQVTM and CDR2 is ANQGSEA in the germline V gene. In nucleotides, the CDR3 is TGCAGCGTTGTTTGGTCAGGGGGCGACGAGCAGTACTTC. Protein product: CSVVWSGGDEQYF.

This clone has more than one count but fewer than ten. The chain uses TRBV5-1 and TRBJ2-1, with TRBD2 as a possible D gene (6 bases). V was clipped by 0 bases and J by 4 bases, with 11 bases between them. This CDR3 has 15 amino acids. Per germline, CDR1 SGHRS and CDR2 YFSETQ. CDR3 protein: CASSLASGEYNEQFF. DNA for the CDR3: TGCGCCAGCAGCTTGGCGTCGGGGGAGTACAATGAGCAGTTCTTC.

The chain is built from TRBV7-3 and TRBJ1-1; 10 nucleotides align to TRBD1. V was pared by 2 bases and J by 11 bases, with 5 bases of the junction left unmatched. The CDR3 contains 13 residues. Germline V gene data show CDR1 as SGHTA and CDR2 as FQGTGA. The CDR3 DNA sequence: TGTGCCAGCAGCTTATCGACAGGGGGCTACGCTTTCTTT. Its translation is CASSLSTGGYAFF. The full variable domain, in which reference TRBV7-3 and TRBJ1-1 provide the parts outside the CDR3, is GAGVSQTPSNKVTEKGKYVELRCDPISGHTALYWYRQSLGQGPEFLIYFQGTGAADDSGLPNDRFFAVRPEGSVSTLKIQRTERGDSAVYLCASSLSTGGYAFFGQGTRLTVV.

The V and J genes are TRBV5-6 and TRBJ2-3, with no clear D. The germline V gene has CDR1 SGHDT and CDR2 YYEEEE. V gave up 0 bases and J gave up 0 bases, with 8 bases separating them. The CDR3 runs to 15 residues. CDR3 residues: CASSLGPSSTDTQYF. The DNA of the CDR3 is TGTGCCAGCAGCTTGGGCCCTAGTAGCACAGATACGCAGTATTTT.